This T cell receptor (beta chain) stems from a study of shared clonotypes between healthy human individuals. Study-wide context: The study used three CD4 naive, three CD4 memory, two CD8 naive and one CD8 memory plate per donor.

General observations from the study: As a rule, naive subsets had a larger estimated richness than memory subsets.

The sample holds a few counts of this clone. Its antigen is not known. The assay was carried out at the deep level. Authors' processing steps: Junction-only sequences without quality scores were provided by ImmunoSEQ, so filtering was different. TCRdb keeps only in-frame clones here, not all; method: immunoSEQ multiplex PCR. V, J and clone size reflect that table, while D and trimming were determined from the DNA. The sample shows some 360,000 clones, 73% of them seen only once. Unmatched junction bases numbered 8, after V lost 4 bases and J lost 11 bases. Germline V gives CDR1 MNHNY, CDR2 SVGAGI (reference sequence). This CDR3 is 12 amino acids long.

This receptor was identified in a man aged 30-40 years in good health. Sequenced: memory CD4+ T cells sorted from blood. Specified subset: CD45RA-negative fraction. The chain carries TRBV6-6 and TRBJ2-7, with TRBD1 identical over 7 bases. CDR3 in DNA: TGTGCCAGCAGTTTACAGGGGACCCTCAAGTACTTC. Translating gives CASSLQGTLKYF.